Listed here are 6 T cell receptor beta chains from one sample, sequenced in a study of CD8+ T cells in alopecia areata. Sequencing used cDNA as its template, made by extracting RNA and reverse transcribing it. The protocol was immunoSEQ multiplex PCR, while the TCRdb copy is restricted to in-frame clones and leaves out a portion. This sample has some 120,000 clones, each found more than once. The sample comprised lesional skin. The receptor source for this set is a C3H/HeJ mouse with alopecia areata. MHC haplotype here: H2-k.

As for this clone: Germline and genes here are mouse. Sequencing ends 4 residues short of the CDR3 end; the germline J gene provides the rest. V usage is TRBV17 and J usage is TRBJ2-4; TRBD1 is a possible D gene (5 bases). The germline CDR1 and CDR2 sequences are MNHDT and YYDKIL. CDR3 length: 13 residues. The CDR3 region is CASSSDSSNTLYF. The sequenced CDR3 bases are TGTGCTAGCAGTAGTGACAGTAGCAAC.

This clone has a count of ten or more. Gene and germline names: mouse. The read gets to within 4 residues of the CDR3 end, and the germline J gene fills in the rest. V and J are TRBV1 and TRBJ2-1, with 7 bases aligning to TRBD1. The CDR3 has 13 residues. CDR1 and CDR2 (germline): NSQYPW, LRSPGD (reference sequence). V gave up 7 bases and J gave up 3 bases; unmatched junction bases: 3. Incomplete CDR3 DNA: TGCACCTGCAAGGGACAGATCTATGCT. Translation gives CTCKGQIYA. The whole CDR3 sequence is CTCKGQIYAEQFF.

This clone was counted a few times. Any gene name here is a mouse gene name. The sequence runs out 4 residues before the end of the CDR3; the remainder is reconstructed from the germline J gene. The genes are TRBV19 and TRBJ2-3, with D perhaps matching TRBD2 (5 bases). The CDR3 is made up of 14 amino acids. V shed 1 base and J shed 3 bases, with 9 bases lying between them. Per the germline V gene, CDR1 is FNHDT and CDR2 is SITEND (reference sequence). The part of the CDR3 DNA that was read is TGTGCCAGCAGTATAAAGCCTGGGGCAGAA. Translation gives CASSIKPGAE. The full CDR3 protein reads CASSIKPGAETLYF.

There are a few counts of this clone. Gene and germline names: mouse. The read ends 4 residues early relative to the CDR3; the germline J gene fills the gap. This chain uses TRBV19 with TRBJ2-1; TRBD2 agrees at 7 bases. The germline V gene has CDR1 FNHDT and CDR2 SITEND (reference sequence). This CDR3 region has 14 residues. The V segment lost 4 bases and the J segment 4 bases; nucleotides outside the gene matches: 5. The DNA read from the CDR3 is TGTGCCAGCAGTCAGCCTGGGGGATATGCT. As protein: CASSQPGGYA. The CDR3 as a whole reads CASSQPGGYAEQFF.

Of note for this clone: Mouse gene names and germline throughout. With the read ending 4 residues before the CDR3 end, the germline J gene is used to fill in that end. The chain carries TRBV1 and TRBJ2-7; 10 nucleotides align to TRBD1. After removal of 2 bases from V and 0 bases from J, the junction contained 4 bases not matched to a gene. The CDR3 has 16 amino acids. Germline-derived CDR1 and CDR2 are NSQYPW and LRSPGD (reference sequence). The CDR3 DNA, read in part, is TGCACCTGCAGTGCACTTGGGACAGGGGACTCCTAT. Translated: CTCSALGTGDSY. The whole CDR3 protein is CTCSALGTGDSYEQYF.

Turning to this clone: The genes and germline here are from mouse. CDR3 DNA, as far as it was read: TGTGCCAGCAGTGAGGGACAGGGGGCTTCCAACGAA. Protein: CASSEGQGASNE. The full CDR3 protein is CASSEGQGASNERLFF. The J gene is TRBJ1-4, the V gene TRBV13-3, with 12 bases matching TRBD1. The read falls 4 residues short of the CDR3 end, and the missing part is taken from the germline J gene. CDR1 and CDR2 from the germline V gene are NNHDY and SYVADS. With 2 bases clipped from V and 1 base from J, the junction kept 0 bases outside the gene matches. The CDR3 is 16 amino acids.